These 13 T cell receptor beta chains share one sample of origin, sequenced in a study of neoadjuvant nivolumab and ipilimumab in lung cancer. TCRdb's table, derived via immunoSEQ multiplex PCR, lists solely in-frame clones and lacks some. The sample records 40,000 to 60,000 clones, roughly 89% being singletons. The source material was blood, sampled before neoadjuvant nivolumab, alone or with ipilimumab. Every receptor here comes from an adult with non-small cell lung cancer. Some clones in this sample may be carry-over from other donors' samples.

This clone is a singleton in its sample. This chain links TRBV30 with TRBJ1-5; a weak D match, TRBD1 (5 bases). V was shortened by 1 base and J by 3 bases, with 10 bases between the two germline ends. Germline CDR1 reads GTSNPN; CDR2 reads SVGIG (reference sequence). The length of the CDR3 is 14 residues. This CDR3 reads CAWSAGSVNQPQHF. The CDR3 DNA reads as TGTGCCTGGAGTGCAGGGAGTGTCAATCAGCCCCAGCATTTT.

The DNA of the CDR3 is TGCGCCAGCAGCCAGAAGGACAGGGCGTACCAAGAGACCCAGTACTTC. Its translation is CASSQKDRAYQETQYF. V gene TRBV5-1 combines with J gene TRBJ2-5; 8 bases fit TRBD1. Trimming cost V 4 bases and J 0 bases; bases outside gene matches: 8. This CDR3 is built from 16 residues. Looked up from germline, CDR1 is SGHRS and CDR2 is YFSETQ.

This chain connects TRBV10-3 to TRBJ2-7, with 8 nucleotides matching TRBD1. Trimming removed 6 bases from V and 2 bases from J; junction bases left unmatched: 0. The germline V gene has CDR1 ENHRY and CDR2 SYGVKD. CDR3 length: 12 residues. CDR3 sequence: CAIRDRAYEQYF. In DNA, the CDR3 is TGTGCCATCAGGGACAGGGCCTACGAGCAGTACTTC.

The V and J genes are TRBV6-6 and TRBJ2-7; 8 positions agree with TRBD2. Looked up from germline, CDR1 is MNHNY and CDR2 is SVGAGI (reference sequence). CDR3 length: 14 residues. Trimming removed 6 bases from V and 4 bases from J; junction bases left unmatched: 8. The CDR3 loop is CASRTSEAGYEQYF. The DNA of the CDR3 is TGTGCCAGCAGGACTAGCGAGGCCGGGTACGAGCAGTACTTC.

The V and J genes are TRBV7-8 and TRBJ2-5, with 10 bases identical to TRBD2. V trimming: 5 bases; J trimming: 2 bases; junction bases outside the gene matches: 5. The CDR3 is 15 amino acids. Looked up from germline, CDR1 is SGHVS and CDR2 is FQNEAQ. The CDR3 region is CASSMGLARQETQYF. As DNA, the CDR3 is TGTGCCAGCAGCATGGGACTAGCGAGGCAAGAGACCCAGTACTTC.

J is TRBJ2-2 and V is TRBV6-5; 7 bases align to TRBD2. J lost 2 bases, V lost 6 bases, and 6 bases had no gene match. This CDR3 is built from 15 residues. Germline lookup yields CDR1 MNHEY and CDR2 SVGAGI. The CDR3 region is CASRPRGVNTGELFF. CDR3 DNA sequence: TGTGCCAGCAGACCCCGGGGGGTCAACACCGGGGAGCTGTTTTTT.

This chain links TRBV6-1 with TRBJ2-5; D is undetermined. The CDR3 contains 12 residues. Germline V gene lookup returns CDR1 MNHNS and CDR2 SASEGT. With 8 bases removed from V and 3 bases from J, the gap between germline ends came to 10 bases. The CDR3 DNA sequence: TGTGCCAGCCCATGGTGGGAAGAGACCCAGTACTTC. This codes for CASPWWEETQYF.

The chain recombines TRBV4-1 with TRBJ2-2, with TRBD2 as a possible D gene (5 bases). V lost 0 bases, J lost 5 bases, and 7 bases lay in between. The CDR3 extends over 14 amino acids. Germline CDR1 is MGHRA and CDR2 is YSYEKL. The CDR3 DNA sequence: TGCGCCAGCAGCCAAGATGAGGGAACCGGGGAGCTGTTTTTT. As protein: CASSQDEGTGELFF.

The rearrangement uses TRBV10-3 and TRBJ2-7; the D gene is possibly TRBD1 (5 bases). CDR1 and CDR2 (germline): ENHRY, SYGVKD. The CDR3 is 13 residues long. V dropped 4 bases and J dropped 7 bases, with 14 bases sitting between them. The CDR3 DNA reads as TGTGCCATCAGTGTGGACAATTTGAGGGAGCAGTACTTC. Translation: CAISVDNLREQYF.

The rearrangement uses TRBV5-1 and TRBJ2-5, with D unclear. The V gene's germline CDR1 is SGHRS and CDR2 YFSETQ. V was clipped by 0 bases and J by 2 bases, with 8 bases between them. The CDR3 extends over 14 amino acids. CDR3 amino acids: CASSLGLTQETQYF. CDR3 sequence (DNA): TGCGCCAGCAGCTTGGGACTTACACAAGAGACCCAGTACTTC.

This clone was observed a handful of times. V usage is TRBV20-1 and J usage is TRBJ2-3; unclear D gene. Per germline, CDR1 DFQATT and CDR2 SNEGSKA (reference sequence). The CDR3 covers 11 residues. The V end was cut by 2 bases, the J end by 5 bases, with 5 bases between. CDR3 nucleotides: TGCAGTGCTAGACCCATAGATACGCAGTATTTT. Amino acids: CSARPIDTQYF.

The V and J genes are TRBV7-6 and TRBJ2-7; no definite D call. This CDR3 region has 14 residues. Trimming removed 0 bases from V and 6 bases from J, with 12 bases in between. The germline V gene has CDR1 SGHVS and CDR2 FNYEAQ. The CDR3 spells CASSLAVAASEQYF. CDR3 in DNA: TGTGCCAGCAGCTTAGCGGTGGCGGCGTCCGAGCAGTACTTC.

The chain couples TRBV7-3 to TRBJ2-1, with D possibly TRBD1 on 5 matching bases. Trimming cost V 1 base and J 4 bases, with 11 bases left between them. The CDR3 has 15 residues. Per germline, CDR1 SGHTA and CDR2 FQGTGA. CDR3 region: CASSLSPGSYNEQFF. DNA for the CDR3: TGTGCCAGCAGCTTAAGTCCAGGGTCGTACAATGAGCAGTTCTTC.